These T cell receptor beta chains were read from a single sample in a study of blood T cell repertoires in COVID-19. Clones were sequenced by immunoSEQ multiplex PCR, and TCRdb holds only the in-frame ones, with some missing. The sample shows 130,000 to 150,000 clones, approximately 90% of them seen only once. Sequencing was carried out using peripheral blood. These receptors came from a human donor in a cohort sampled during active COVID-19. Each CDR3 is given with its conserved first and last residue. A D gene is named only where the DNA matches it firmly. Rows may omit the clone size; those that give it use once, few, many or a size class.

>NA|TRBV7-9|NA|14|TRBJ1-1
TGTGCCAGCAGCTTAGTTGGCGGGGCTACTGAAGCTTTCTTT
CASSLVGGATEAFF
>NA|TRBV27|NA|17|TRBJ2-1
TGTGCCAGCAGTTTATCGCTTACGGTTACCTCTCCCAATGAGCAGTTCTTC
CASSLSLTVTSPNEQFF
>TRBD2|TRBV30|NA|15|TRBJ2-3
TGTGCCTGGAGTGTACCTAGCGGGGGCACAGATACGCAGTATTTT
CAWSVPSGGTDTQYF
>NA|TRBV12-5|NA|20|TRBJ2-1
TGTGCTAGTGGTTTAACGGGGCGGATTGGATTGGGTAGCGGTTACAATGAGCAGTTCTTC
CASGLTGRIGLGSGYNEQFF
>NA|TRBV11-2|NA|18|TRBJ1-2
TGTGCCAGCAGCTTAGAATCTGTGTGGAGGGGCGAAAACTATGGCTACACCTTC
CASSLESVWRGENYGYTF
>TRBD1|TRBV7-3|once|14|TRBJ1-1
TGTGCCAGCAGCCTACAGGGGGCAGGGACTGAAGCTTTCTTT
CASSLQGAGTEAFF
>TRBD1|TRBV5-4|NA|15|TRBJ2-7
TGTGCCAGCAGCTCCCCGGGACAGGGAATCTACGAGCAGTACTTC
CASSSPGQGIYEQYF
>NA|TRBV9|NA|15|TRBJ2-1
TGTGCCAGCAGCGTAGCTGCGATTGGAGATAATGAGCAGTTCTTC
CASSVAAIGDNEQFF
>NA|TRBV11-2|NA|15|TRBJ1-1
TGTGCCAGCCGCCTACAGGGATCATTGAACACTGAAGCTTTCTTT
CASRLQGSLNTEAFF
>NA|TRBV6-6|NA|14|TRBJ2-2
TGTGCCAGCAGCCCGGGACAATACACCGGGGAGCTGTTTTTT
CASSPGQYTGELFF
>TRBD2|TRBV5-1|NA|15|TRBJ2-3
TGCGCCAGCAGCTCGACTAGCGCGAGCACAGATACGCAGTATTTT
CASSSTSASTDTQYF
>NA|TRBV9|NA|15|TRBJ1-3
TGTGCCAGCAACGAAGGACGGGATTCGGGAAACACCATATATTTT
CASNEGRDSGNTIYF
>NA|TRBV19|NA|14|TRBJ1-5
TGTGCCAGTAGTATCAGGGGAGGGGATCAGCCCCAGCATTTT
CASSIRGGDQPQHF
>NA|TRBV19|once|13|TRBJ1-2
TGTGCCAGTAGTCCACAAGGGGGCTATGGCTACACCTTC
CASSPQGGYGYTF
>TRBD1|TRBV29-1|NA|15|TRBJ2-5
TGCAGCGTTGCTTTTGGACAGGGCTCTGGAGAGACCCAGTACTTC
CSVAFGQGSGETQYF
>TRBD2|TRBV7-2|NA|15|TRBJ2-5
TGTGCCAGCAGCTTAGATTCGGGGGGGGAAGAGACCCAGTACTTC
CASSLDSGGEETQYF
>NA|TRBV19|NA|14|TRBJ2-7
TGTGCCAGTAGTATAGTGGGCATCTCCTACGAGCAGTACTTC
CASSIVGISYEQYF
>NA|TRBV11-2|NA|15|TRBJ1-2
TGTGCCAGCAGCCTAAGACGGCAGGCACCCTATGGCTACACCTTC
CASSLRRQAPYGYTF
>NA|TRBV5-1|NA|14|TRBJ2-5
TGCGCCAGCAGCTTGTCGGCTAGCTCGGAGACCCAGTACTTC
CASSLSASSETQYF
>TRBD2|TRBV7-9|NA|14|TRBJ2-7
TGTGCCAGCAGCTTAGGGCTAGCGGCCTACGAGCAGTACTTC
CASSLGLAAYEQYF
>NA|TRBV12-5|NA|15|TRBJ2-1
TGTGCTAGTGGTCCCGGGGTTGACAACTACAATGAGCAGTTCTTC
CASGPGVDNYNEQFF
>TRBD1|TRBV5-1|NA|15|TRBJ2-7
TGCGCCAGCAGCTTAGGGGACAGATCCCTCTACGAGCAGTACTTC
CASSLGDRSLYEQYF
>NA|TRBV5-4|few|15|TRBJ2-7
TGTGCCAGCAGCTTATCCGGGACTGCGCCCTACGAGCAGTACTTC
CASSLSGTAPYEQYF
>TRBD2|TRBV4-3|NA|17|TRBJ2-3
TGCGCCAGCAGCCAAGAGGCCCAGCGGGGGAGCACAGATACGCAGTATTTT
CASSQEAQRGSTDTQYF
>TRBD1|TRBV7-2|once|17|TRBJ2-1
TGTGCCAGCAGCCCGTACCGGACAGGGGGCTCCTACAATGAGCAGTTCTTC
CASSPYRTGGSYNEQFF
>TRBD1|TRBV6-5|once|14|TRBJ2-7
TGTGTCAGCAGTCTCCAGGGGGCCGAGTACGAGCAGTACTTC
CVSSLQGAEYEQYF
>TRBD1|TRBV18|NA|17|TRBJ1-5
TGTGCCAGCTCACTCGGGACAGCCATTTATAGCAATCAGCCCCAGCATTTT
CASSLGTAIYSNQPQHF
>TRBD1|TRBV19|NA|14|TRBJ1-5
TGTGCCAGTAGCGGACAGGGGGGAAATCAGCCCCAGCATTTT
CASSGQGGNQPQHF
>TRBD1|TRBV6-5|NA|14|TRBJ1-2
TGTGCCAGCGGGGAGCAGGGGGCGCGGTATGGCTACACCTTC
CASGEQGARYGYTF
>NA|TRBV12-3/TRBV12-4|NA|13|TRBJ1-1
TGTGCCAGCAGTTTAGATGGGGGGACTGAAGCTTTCTTT
CASSLDGGTEAFF
>NA|TRBV21-1|NA|21|TRBJ2-3
TGTGCCAGCAGCAAAGGCCAAACACTAGCGGGGGCCCGGATCGATACAGATACGCAGTATTTT
CASSKGQTLAGARIDTDTQYF
>NA|TRBV6-5|once|12|TRBJ2-7
TGTGCCCACGGGGACTTAACCTACGAGCAGTACTTC
CAHGDLTYEQYF
>NA|TRBV7-9|once|15|TRBJ2-4
TGTGCCAGCAGCTCCCCAGGGATAGCCAAAAACATTCAGTACTTC
CASSSPGIAKNIQYF
>NA|TRBV3-1/TRBV3-2|NA|13|TRBJ2-1
TGTGCCAGCAGCCAAGTTGGGGCAGATCACCAGTTCTTC
CASSQVGADHQFF
>TRBD1|TRBV2|NA|15|TRBJ1-2
TGTGCCAGCCGGGGTGACAGGGGAAGGAACTATGGCTACACCTTC
CASRGDRGRNYGYTF
>NA|TRBV6-5|NA|13|TRBJ2-1
TGTGCCAGCAGGGTTGTGGGGGCCCGGGAGCAGTTCTTC
CASRVVGAREQFF
>NA|TRBV5-5|NA|15|TRBJ2-1
TGTGCCAGCAGCTTGTCGGCCGGGGTCTACAATGAGCAGTTCTTC
CASSLSAGVYNEQFF
>TRBD1|TRBV7-6|NA|15|TRBJ2-2
TGTGCCAGCAGCCCCGGGACAGGGGACACCGGGGAGCTGTTTTTT
CASSPGTGDTGELFF
>TRBD1|TRBV9|NA|16|TRBJ2-1
TGTGCCAGCAGCGTAGACCCCCGGGACAGGGGCAATGAGCAGTTCTTC
CASSVDPRDRGNEQFF
>NA|TRBV2|NA|15|TRBJ1-5
TGTGCCAGCAGTGTAGATATGGTTAGCAATCAGCCCCAGCATTTT
CASSVDMVSNQPQHF
>TRBD1|TRBV14|NA|15|TRBJ1-2
TGTGCCAGCAGCCAAGATTACGGGACAGGGGATGGCTACACCTTC
CASSQDYGTGDGYTF
>NA|TRBV7-6|NA|14|TRBJ2-2
TGTGCCAGCAGCTTGGCGGAGAACACCGGGGAGCTGTTTTTT
CASSLAENTGELFF
>NA|TRBV19|NA|17|TRBJ1-5
TGTGCCAGTAGTACTAGAACCGCGGGGGGTGGCAATCAGCCCCAGCATTTT
CASSTRTAGGGNQPQHF
>TRBD1|TRBV27|NA|15|TRBJ1-1
TGTGCCAGCAGGCTACAGGACAGGGTGAACACTGAAGCTTTCTTT
CASRLQDRVNTEAFF
>NA|TRBV21-1|NA|15|TRBJ2-1
TGTGCCAGCAGCAAGTGGGTAGCGGGGGGGCTTGAGCAGTTCTTC
CASSKWVAGGLEQFF
>TRBD1|TRBV11-1|NA|13|TRBJ1-2
TGTGCCAGCGAGGTTGACAGGGACGGGTCTGGCACCTTC
CASEVDRDGSGTF
>TRBD1|TRBV29-1|NA|15|TRBJ1-2
TGCAGCGTCGATACTTTTCGACAGGGGGGTTATGGCTACACCTTC
CSVDTFRQGGYGYTF
>NA|TRBV7-6|NA|15|TRBJ2-3
TGTGCCAGCAGCCCATTAACGGGGGACACAGATACGCAGTATTTT
CASSPLTGDTDTQYF
>NA|TRBV27|NA|13|TRBJ2-7
TGTGCCAGCAGCCACGGGGTCCCCTACGAGCAGTACTTC
CASSHGVPYEQYF
>NA|TRBV18|NA|13|TRBJ2-3
TGTGCCAGCTCCGGGGGATACACAGATACGCAGTATTTT
CASSGGYTDTQYF